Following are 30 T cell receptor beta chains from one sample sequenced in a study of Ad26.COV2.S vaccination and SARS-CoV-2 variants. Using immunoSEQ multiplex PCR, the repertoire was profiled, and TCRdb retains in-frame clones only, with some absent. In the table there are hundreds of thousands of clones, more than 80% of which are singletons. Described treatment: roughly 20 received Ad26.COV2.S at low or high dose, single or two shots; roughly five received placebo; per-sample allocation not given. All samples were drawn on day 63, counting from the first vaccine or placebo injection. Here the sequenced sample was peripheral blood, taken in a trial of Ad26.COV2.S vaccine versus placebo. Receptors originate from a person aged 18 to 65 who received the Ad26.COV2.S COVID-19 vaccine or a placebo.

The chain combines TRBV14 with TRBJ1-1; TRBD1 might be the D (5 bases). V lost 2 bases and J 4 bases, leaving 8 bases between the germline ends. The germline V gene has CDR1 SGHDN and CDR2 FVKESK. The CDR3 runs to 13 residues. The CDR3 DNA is TGTGCCAGCAGCCAATCAGGGCGCACTGAAGCTTTCTTT. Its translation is CASSQSGRTEAFF.

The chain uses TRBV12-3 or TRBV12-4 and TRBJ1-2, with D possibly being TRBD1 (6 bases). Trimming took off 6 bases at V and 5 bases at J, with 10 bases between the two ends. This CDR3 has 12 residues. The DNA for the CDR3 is TGTGCCAGCAGAGACACAGGGTATGGCTACACCTTC. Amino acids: CASRDTGYGYTF.

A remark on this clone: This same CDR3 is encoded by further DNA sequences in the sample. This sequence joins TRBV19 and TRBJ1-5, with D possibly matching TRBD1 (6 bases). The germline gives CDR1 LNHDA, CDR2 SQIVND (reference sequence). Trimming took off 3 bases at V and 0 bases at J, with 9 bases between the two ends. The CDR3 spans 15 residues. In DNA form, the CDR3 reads TGTGCCAGTAGTATTGGGGGCTATAGCAATCAGCCCCAGCATTTT. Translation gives CASSIGGYSNQPQHF.

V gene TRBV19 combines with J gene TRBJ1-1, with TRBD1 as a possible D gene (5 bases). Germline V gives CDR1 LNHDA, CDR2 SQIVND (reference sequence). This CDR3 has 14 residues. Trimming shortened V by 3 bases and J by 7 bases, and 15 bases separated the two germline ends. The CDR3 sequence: CASSIIGVTVEAFF. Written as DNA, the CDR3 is TGTGCCAGTAGTATCATAGGGGTGACAGTTGAAGCTTTCTTT. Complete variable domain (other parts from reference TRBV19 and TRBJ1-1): DGGITQSPKYLFRKEGQNVTLSCEQNLNHDAMYWYRQDPGQGLRLIYYSQIVNDFQKGDIAEGYSVSREKKESFPLTVTSAQKNPTAFYLCASSIIGVTVEAFFGQGTRLTVV.

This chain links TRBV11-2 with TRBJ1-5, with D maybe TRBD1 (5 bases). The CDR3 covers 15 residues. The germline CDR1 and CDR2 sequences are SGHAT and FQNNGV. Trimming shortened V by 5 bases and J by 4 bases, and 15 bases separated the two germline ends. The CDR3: CASSISGTENQPQHF. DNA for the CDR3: TGTGCCAGCAGCATATCCGGGACCGAGAATCAGCCCCAGCATTTT. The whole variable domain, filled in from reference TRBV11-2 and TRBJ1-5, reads EAGVAQSPRYKIIEKRQSVAFWCNPISGHATLYWYQQILGQGPKLLIQFQNNGVVDDSQLPKDRFSAERLKGVDSTLKIQPAKLEDSAVYLCASSISGTENQPQHFGDGTRLSIL.

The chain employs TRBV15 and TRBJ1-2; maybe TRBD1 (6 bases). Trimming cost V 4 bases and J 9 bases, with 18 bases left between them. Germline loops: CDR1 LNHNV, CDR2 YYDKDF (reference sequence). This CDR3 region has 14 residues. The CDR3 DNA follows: TGTGCCACCAGCACCCCACGGGGGACACCGCGCTACACCTTC. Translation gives CATSTPRGTPRYTF.

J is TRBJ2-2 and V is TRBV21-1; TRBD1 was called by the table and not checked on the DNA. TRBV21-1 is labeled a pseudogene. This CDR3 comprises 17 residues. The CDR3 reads CASRNPGTGSVTGELFF. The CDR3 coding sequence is TGTGCCAGCAGGAACCCCGGGACAGGGTCGGTCACCGGGGAGCTGTTTTTT.

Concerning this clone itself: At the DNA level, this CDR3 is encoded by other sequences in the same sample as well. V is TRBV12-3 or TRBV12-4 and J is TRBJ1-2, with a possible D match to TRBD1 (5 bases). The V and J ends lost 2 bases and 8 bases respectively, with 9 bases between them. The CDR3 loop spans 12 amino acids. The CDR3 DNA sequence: TGTGCCAGCAGTTTATCTGGGGGGGGCTACACCTTC. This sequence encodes CASSLSGGGYTF.

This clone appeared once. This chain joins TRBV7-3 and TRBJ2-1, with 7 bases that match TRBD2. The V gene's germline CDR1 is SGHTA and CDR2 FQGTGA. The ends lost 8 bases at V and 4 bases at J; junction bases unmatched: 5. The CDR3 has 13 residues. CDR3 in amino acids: CASGNGGYNEQFF. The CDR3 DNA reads TGTGCCAGCGGGAACGGGGGGTACAATGAGCAGTTCTTC.

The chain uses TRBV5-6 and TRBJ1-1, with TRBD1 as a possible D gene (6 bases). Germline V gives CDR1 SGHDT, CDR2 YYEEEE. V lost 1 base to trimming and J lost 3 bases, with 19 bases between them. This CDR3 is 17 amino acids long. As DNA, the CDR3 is TGTGCCAGCAGCTTGTCGGCAGTCGCAGGGGCTTACACTGAAGCTTTCTTT. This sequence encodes CASSLSAVAGAYTEAFF.

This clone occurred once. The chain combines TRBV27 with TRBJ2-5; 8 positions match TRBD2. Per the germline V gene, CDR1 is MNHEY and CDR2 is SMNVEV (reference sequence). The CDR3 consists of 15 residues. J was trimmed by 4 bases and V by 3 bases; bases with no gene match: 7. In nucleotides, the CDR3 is TGTGCCAGCAGTTTTTACACGGGAGGGCGAGAGACCCAGTACTTC. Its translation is CASSFYTGGRETQYF.

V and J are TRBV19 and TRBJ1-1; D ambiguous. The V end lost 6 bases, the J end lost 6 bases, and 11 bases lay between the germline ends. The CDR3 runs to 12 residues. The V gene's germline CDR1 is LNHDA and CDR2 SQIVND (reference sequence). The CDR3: CASRIGVAEAFF. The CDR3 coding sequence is TGTGCCAGTAGAATCGGGGTGGCTGAAGCTTTCTTT.

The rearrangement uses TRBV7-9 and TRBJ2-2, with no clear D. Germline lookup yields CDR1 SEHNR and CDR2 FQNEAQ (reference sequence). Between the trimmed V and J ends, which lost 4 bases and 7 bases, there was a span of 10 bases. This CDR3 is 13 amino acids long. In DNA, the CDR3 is TGTGCCAGCAGCTCAGAGTATTACGGGGAGCTGTTTTTT. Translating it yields CASSSEYYGELFF.

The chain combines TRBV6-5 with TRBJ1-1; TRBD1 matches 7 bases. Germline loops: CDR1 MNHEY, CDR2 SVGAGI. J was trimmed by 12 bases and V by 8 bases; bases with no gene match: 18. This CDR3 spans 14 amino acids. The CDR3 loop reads CASSHELGQFNTFF. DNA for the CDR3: TGTGCCAGCTCCCATGAGTTGGGACAGTTTAATACTTTCTTT.

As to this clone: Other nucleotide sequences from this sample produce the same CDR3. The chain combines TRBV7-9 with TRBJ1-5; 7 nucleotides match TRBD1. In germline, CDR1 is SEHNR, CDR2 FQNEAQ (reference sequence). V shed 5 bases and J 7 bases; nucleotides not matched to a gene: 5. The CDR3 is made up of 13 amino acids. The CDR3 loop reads CASSRQGNQPQHF. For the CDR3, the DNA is TGTGCCAGCAGCAGACAGGGAAACCAGCCCCAGCATTTT. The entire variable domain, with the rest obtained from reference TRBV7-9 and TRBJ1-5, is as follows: DTGVSQNPRHKITKRGQNVTFRCDPISEHNRLYWYRQTLGQGPEFLTYFQNEAQLEKSRLLSDRFSAERPKGSFSTLEIQRTEQGDSAMYLCASSRQGNQPQHFGDGTRLSIL.

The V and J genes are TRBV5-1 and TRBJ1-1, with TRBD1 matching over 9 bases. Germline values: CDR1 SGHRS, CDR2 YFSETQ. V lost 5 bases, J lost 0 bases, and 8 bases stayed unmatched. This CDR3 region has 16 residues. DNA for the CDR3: TGCGCCAGCAGTCCCGGACAGGGGTGGGTGAACACTGAAGCTTTCTTT. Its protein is CASSPGQGWVNTEAFF.

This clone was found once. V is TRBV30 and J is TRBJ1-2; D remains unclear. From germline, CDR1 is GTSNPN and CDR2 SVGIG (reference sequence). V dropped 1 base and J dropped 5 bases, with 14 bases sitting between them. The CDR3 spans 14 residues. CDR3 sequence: CAWSGAGETYGYTF. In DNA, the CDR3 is TGTGCCTGGAGTGGGGCAGGCGAAACTTATGGCTACACCTTC.

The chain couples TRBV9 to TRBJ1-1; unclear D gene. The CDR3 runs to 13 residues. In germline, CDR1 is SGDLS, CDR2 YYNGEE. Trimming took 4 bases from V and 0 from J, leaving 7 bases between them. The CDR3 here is CASSPGLNTEAFF. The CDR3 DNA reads TGTGCCAGCAGCCCCGGCTTGAACACTGAAGCTTTCTTT. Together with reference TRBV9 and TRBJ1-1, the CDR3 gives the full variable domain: DSGVTQTPKHLITATGQRVTLRCSPRSGDLSVYWYQQSLDQGLQFLIQYYNGEERAKGNILERFSAQQFPDLHSELNLSSLELGDSALYFCASSPGLNTEAFFGQGTRLTVV.

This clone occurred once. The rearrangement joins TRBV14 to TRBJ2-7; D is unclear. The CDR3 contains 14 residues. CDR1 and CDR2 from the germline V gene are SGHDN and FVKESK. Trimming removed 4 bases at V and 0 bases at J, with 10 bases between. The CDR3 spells CASSRSWRSYEQYF. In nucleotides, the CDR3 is TGTGCCAGCAGCCGCTCGTGGCGCTCCTACGAGCAGTACTTC. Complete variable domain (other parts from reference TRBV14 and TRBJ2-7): EAGVTQFPSHSVIEKGQTVTLRCDPISGHDNLYWYRRVMGKEIKFLLHFVKESKQDESGMPNNRFLAERTGGTYSTLKVQPAELEDSGVYFCASSRSWRSYEQYFGPGTRLTVT.

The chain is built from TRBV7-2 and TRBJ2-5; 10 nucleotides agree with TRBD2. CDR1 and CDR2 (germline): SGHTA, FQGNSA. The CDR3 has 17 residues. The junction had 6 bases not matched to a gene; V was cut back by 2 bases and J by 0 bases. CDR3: CASSLTLAGVNQETQYF. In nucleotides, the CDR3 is TGTGCCAGCAGCTTAACTCTAGCGGGGGTGAACCAAGAGACCCAGTACTTC. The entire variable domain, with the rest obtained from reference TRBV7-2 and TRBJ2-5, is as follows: GAGVSQSPSNKVTEKGKDVELRCDPISGHTALYWYRQSLGQGLEFLIYFQGNSAPDKSGLPSDRFSAERTGGSVSTLTIQRTQQEDSAVYLCASSLTLAGVNQETQYFGPGTRLLVL.

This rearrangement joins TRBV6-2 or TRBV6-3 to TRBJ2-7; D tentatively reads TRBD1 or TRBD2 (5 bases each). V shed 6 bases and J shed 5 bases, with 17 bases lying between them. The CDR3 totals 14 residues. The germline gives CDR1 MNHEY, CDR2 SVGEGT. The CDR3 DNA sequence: TGTGCCAGCAGCCCCCTGGGGGTCAAAGACGAGCAGTACTTC. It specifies CASSPLGVKDEQYF.

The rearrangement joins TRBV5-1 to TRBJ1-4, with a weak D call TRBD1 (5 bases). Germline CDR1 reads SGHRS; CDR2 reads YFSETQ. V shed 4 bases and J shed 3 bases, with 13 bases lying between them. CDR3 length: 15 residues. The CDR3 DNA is TGCGCCAGCAGCCAAGGACCGGGGGCTAATGAAAAACTGTTTTTT. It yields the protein CASSQGPGANEKLFF.

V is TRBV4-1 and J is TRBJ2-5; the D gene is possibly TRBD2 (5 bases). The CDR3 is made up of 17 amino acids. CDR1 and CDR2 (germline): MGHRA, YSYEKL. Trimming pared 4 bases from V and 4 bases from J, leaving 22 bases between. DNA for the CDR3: TGCGCCAGCAGCCCCCTGCCAAGGGTGGCCAGCGGAGAGACCCAGTACTTC. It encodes CASSPLPRVASGETQYF.

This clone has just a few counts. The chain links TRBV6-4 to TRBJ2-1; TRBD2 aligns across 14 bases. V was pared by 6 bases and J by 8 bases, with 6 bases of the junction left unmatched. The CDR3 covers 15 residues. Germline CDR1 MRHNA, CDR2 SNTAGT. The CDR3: CASSTTSGGVDEQFF. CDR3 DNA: TGTGCCAGCAGCACGACTAGCGGGGGGGTCGATGAGCAGTTCTTC.

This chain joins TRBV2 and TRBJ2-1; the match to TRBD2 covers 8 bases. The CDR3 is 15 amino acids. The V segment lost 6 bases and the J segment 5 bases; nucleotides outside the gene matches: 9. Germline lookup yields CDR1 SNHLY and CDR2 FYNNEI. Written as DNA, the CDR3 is TGTGCCAGCAGAGCCCTTAGCGGGACCCACAATGAGCAGTTCTTC. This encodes CASRALSGTHNEQFF.

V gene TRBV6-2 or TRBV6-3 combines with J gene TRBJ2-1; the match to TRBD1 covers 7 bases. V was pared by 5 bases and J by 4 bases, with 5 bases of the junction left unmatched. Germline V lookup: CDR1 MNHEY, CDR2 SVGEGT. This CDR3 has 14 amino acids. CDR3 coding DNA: TGTGCCAGCAGTCAGGGACAGCTATACAATGAGCAGTTCTTC. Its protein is CASSQGQLYNEQFF.

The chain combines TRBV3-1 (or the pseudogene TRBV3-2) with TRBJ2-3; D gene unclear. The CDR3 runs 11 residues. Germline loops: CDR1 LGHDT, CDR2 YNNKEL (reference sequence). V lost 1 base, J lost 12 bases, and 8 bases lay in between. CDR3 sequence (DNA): TGTGCCAGCAGCCAAGCAGTCTTCCAGTATTTT. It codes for CASSQAVFQYF.

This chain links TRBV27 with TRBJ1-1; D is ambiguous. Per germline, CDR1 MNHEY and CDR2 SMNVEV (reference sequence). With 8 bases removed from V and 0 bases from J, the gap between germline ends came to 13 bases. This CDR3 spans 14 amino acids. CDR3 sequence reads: CASGPNGLNTEAFF. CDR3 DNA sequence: TGTGCCAGCGGCCCGAACGGATTGAACACTGAAGCTTTCTTT.

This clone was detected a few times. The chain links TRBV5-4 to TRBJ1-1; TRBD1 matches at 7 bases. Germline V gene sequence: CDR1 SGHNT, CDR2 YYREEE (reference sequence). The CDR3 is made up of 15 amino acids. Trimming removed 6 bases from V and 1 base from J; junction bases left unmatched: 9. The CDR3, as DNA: TGTGCCAGCAAAGGGGGACAGCAACAGAACACTGAAGCTTTCTTT. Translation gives CASKGGQQQNTEAFF. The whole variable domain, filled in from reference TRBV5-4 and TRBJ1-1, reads ETGVTQSPTHLIKTRGQQVTLRCSSQSGHNTVSWYQQALGQGPQFIFQYYREEENGRGNFPPRFSGLQFPNYSSELNVNALELDDSALYLCASKGGQQQNTEAFFGQGTRLTVV.

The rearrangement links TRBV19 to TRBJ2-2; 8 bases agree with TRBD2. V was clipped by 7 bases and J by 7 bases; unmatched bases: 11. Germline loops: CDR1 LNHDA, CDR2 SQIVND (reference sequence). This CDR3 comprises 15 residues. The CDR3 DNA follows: TGTGCCAGTACTATGAGCGGGAGTGGGGGCGGGGAGCTGTTTTTT. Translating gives CASTMSGSGGGELFF. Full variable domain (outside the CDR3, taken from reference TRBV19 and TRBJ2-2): DGGITQSPKYLFRKEGQNVTLSCEQNLNHDAMYWYRQDPGQGLRLIYYSQIVNDFQKGDIAEGYSVSREKKESFPLTVTSAQKNPTAFYLCASTMSGSGGGELFFGEGSRLTVL.